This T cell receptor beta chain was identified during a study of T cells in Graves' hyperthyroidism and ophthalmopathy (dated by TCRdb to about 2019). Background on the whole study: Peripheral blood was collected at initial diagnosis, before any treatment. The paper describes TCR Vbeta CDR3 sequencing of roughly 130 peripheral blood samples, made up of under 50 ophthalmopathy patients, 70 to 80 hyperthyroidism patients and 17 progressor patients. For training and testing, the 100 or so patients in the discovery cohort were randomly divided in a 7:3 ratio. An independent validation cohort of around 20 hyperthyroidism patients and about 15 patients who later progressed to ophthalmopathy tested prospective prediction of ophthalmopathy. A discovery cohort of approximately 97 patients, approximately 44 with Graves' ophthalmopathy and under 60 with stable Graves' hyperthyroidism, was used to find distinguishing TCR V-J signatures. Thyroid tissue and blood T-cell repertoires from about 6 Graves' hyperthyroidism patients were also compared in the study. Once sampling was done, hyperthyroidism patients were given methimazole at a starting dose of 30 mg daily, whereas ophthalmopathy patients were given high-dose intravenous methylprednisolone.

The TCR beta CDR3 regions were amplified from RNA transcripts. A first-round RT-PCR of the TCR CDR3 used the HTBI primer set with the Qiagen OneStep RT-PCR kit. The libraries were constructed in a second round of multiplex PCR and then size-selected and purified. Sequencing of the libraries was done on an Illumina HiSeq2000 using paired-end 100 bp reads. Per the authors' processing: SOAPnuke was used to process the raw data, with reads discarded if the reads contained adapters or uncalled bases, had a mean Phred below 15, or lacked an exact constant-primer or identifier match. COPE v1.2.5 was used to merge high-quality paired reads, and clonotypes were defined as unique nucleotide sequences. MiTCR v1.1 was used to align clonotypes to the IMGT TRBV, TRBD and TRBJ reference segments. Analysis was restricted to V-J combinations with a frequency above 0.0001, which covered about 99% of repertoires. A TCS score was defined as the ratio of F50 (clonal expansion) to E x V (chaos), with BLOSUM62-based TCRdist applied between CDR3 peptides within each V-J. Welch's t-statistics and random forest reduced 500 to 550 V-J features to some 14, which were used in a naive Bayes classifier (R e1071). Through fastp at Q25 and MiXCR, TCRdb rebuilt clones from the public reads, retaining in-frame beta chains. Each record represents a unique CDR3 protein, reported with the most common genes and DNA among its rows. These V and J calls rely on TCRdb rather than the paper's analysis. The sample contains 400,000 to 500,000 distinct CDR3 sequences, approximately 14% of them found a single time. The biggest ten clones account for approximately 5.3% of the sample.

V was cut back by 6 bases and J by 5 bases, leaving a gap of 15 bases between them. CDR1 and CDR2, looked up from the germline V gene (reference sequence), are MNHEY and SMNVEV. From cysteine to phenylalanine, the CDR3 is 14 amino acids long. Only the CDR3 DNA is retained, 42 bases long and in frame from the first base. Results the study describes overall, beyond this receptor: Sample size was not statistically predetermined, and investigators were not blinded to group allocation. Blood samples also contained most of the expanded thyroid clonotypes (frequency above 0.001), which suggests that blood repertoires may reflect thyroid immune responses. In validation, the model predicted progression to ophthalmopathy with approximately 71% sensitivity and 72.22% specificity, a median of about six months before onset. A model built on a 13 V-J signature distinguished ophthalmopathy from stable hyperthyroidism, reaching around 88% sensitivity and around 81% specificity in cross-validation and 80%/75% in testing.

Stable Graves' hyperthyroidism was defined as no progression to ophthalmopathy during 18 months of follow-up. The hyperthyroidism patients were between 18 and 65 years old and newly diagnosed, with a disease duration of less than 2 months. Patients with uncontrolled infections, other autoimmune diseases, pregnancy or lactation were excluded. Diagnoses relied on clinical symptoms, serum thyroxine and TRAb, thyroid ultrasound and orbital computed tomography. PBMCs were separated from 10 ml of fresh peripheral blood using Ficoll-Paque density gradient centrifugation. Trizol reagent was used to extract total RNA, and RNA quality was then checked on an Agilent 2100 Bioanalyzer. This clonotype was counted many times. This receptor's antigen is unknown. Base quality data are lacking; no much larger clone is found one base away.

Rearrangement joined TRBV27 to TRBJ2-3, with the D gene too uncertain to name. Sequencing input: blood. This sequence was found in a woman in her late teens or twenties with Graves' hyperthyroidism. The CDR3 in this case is CASSPTLNGDTQYF. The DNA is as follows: TGTGCCAGCAGCCCTACCCTTAACGGAGATACGCAGTATTTT.